These T cell receptor beta chains were read from a single sample in a study of cytomegalovirus exposure and HLA in healthy donors. Sequenced by immunoSEQ multiplex PCR; TCRdb stores in-frame clones only, minus some. In total, the table holds about 48,000 clones. The sample taken for sequencing was PBMCs. These TCRs come from a woman in her thirties or forties in good health and CMV-seronegative. CDR3s include the opening cysteine and the closing phenylalanine or tryptophan. The D gene is left open where the match is weak.

cdr3_nt: TGTGCCAGCAGCGGAGCCGACGGATTAGCCAAAAACATTCAGTACTTC; cdr3_aa: CASSGADGLAKNIQYF; v_call: TRBV28; j_call: TRBJ2-4; d_call: NA
cdr3_nt: TGCGCCAGCAGCGTGGGACTAGCGGGAGGCGAGCAGTACTTC; cdr3_aa: CASSVGLAGGEQYF; v_call: TRBV5-1; j_call: TRBJ2-7; d_call: TRBD2
cdr3_nt: TGTGCCAGCAGCTTAGCAGACAGGGCGGCCTACGAGCAGTACTTC; cdr3_aa: CASSLADRAAYEQYF; v_call: TRBV7-9; j_call: TRBJ2-7; d_call: TRBD1
cdr3_nt: TGTGCCACCGGACTAGCGGGGAGCCAAGAGACCCAGTACTTC; cdr3_aa: CATGLAGSQETQYF; v_call: TRBV10-3; j_call: TRBJ2-5; d_call: TRBD2
cdr3_nt: TGTGCCAGCAGCCTAACTCCGACCCTTTGGCGGGCCGATTTGAATCAGCCCCAGCATTTT; cdr3_aa: CASSLTPTLWRADLNQPQHF; v_call: TRBV14; j_call: TRBJ1-5; d_call: NA
cdr3_nt: TGCGCCAGCAGCTTGGCCACAAGCCAAGAGACCCAGTACTTC; cdr3_aa: CASSLATSQETQYF; v_call: TRBV5-1; j_call: TRBJ2-5; d_call: NA
cdr3_nt: TGTGCCAGCAGTGAACCGGCGGCGGGTAGGAATACGCAGTATTTT; cdr3_aa: CASSEPAAGRNTQYF; v_call: TRBV6-1; j_call: TRBJ2-3; d_call: NA
cdr3_nt: TGCGCCAGTAACGAGGGTCAGGCAACTAATGAAAAACTGTTTTTT; cdr3_aa: CASNEGQATNEKLFF; v_call: TRBV5-1; j_call: TRBJ1-4; d_call: NA
cdr3_nt: TGCGCCAGCAGCCCGTCGGGCAGGGGTGTCTACGAGCAGTACTTC; cdr3_aa: CASSPSGRGVYEQYF; v_call: TRBV4-1; j_call: TRBJ2-7; d_call: NA
cdr3_nt: TGTGCCAGCAGCTTCCTCCCTTTTTCGGACAGGTTCTACGAGCAGTACTTC; cdr3_aa: CASSFLPFSDRFYEQYF; v_call: TRBV7-9; j_call: TRBJ2-7; d_call: TRBD1
cdr3_nt: TGTGCCAGCAGCGTAGGGGGGGATTCACCCCTACACTTT; cdr3_aa: CASSVGGDSPLHF; v_call: TRBV9; j_call: TRBJ1-6; d_call: NA
cdr3_nt: TGCGCCAGCAGCCAGCAGGACGGACTAGACTATGGCTACACCTTC; cdr3_aa: CASSQQDGLDYGYTF; v_call: TRBV4-3; j_call: TRBJ1-2; d_call: NA
cdr3_nt: TGTGCCAGCAGCTTATCCAGCTATGGCTACACCTTC; cdr3_aa: CASSLSSYGYTF; v_call: TRBV7-9; j_call: TRBJ1-2; d_call: NA
cdr3_nt: TGTGCCAGCAGTTACTCCCGGGGGGACACTGAAGCTTTCTTT; cdr3_aa: CASSYSRGDTEAFF; v_call: TRBV6-5; j_call: TRBJ1-1; d_call: NA
cdr3_nt: TGCAGCGTATCACTAGGTGCGCGGGAGCAGTACTTC; cdr3_aa: CSVSLGAREQYF; v_call: TRBV29-1; j_call: TRBJ2-7; d_call: NA
cdr3_nt: TGCAGTGTGACAGATAACTATGGCTACACCTTC; cdr3_aa: CSVTDNYGYTF; v_call: TRBV20-1; j_call: TRBJ1-2; d_call: NA
cdr3_nt: TGTGCCGGGAGTGTACTAGCGGGCTTCAGCTACGAGCAGTACTTC; cdr3_aa: CAGSVLAGFSYEQYF; v_call: TRBV30; j_call: TRBJ2-7; d_call: TRBD2
cdr3_nt: TGCACCAGCAGCCAGGCTCCCCCTTACACCGGGGAGCTGTTTTTT; cdr3_aa: CTSSQAPPYTGELFF; v_call: TRBV1; j_call: TRBJ2-2; d_call: NA
cdr3_nt: TGCGCCAGCAGCTTCGGCCAGTCGGGTGGCTACACCTTC; cdr3_aa: CASSFGQSGGYTF; v_call: TRBV5-1; j_call: TRBJ1-2; d_call: NA
cdr3_nt: TGTGCCAGCAGCTTAGCTAGCGGGCCTGCGACTGAGCAGTTCTTC; cdr3_aa: CASSLASGPATEQFF; v_call: TRBV7-3; j_call: TRBJ2-1; d_call: TRBD2
cdr3_nt: TGTGCCAGCAGCGGGTTGGGACTAGCAGGCTACAATGAGCAGTTCTTC; cdr3_aa: CASSGLGLAGYNEQFF; v_call: TRBV7-8; j_call: TRBJ2-1; d_call: TRBD2
cdr3_nt: TGTGCCAGCTCACTCGGACAGGGCTACGAGCAGTACTTC; cdr3_aa: CASSLGQGYEQYF; v_call: TRBV18; j_call: TRBJ2-7; d_call: TRBD1
cdr3_nt: TGTGCCAGCAGCCGAACCGGGACTAGCGCCTACGAGCAGTACTTC; cdr3_aa: CASSRTGTSAYEQYF; v_call: TRBV11-3; j_call: TRBJ2-7; d_call: TRBD2
cdr3_nt: TGTGCCAGCGGGGGACAACTGAACACCGGGGAGCTGTTTTTT; cdr3_aa: CASGGQLNTGELFF; v_call: TRBV6-1; j_call: TRBJ2-2; d_call: NA
cdr3_nt: TGTGCCAGCAGCTCCGGGACAGGGGGTCGTGAGCAGTTCTTC; cdr3_aa: CASSSGTGGREQFF; v_call: TRBV5-4; j_call: TRBJ2-1; d_call: TRBD1
cdr3_nt: TGCGCCAGCAGCTTGGAGGCAGGGGCGACCTACAATGAGCAGTTCTTC; cdr3_aa: CASSLEAGATYNEQFF; v_call: TRBV5-1; j_call: TRBJ2-1; d_call: NA
cdr3_nt: TGCGCCAGCAGCCCACAGGAAGGGACTACCGGGGAGCTGTTTTTT; cdr3_aa: CASSPQEGTTGELFF; v_call: TRBV4-1; j_call: TRBJ2-2; d_call: NA
cdr3_nt: TGTGCCAGCAGCCTTGGGCAGCCTGATAATTCACCCCTCCACTTT; cdr3_aa: CASSLGQPDNSPLHF; v_call: TRBV6-5; j_call: TRBJ1-6; d_call: NA
cdr3_nt: TGTGCCAGCCGTACACCTGGAAACACCATATATTTT; cdr3_aa: CASRTPGNTIYF; v_call: TRBV6-5; j_call: TRBJ1-3; d_call: NA
cdr3_nt: TGTGCCAGCAGCTTGTACACAGATACGCAGTATTTT; cdr3_aa: CASSLYTDTQYF; v_call: TRBV7-2; j_call: TRBJ2-3; d_call: NA
cdr3_nt: TGTGCCAGCAGTGAACAGGGTTATCGTCAGCCCCAGCATTTT; cdr3_aa: CASSEQGYRQPQHF; v_call: TRBV2; j_call: TRBJ1-5; d_call: NA
cdr3_nt: TGCGCCAGCAGCTTGGCCGGGGGGGAATATGGCTACACCTTC; cdr3_aa: CASSLAGGEYGYTF; v_call: TRBV5-1; j_call: TRBJ1-2; d_call: NA
cdr3_nt: TGCGCCAGCAGCCCGGGAGGAGGTCTTGAAAAACTGTTTTTT; cdr3_aa: CASSPGGGLEKLFF; v_call: TRBV5-1; j_call: TRBJ1-4; d_call: NA
cdr3_nt: TGTGCCAGCAGCCGAGGGCCACAGAACACTGAAGCTTTCTTT; cdr3_aa: CASSRGPQNTEAFF; v_call: TRBV28; j_call: TRBJ1-1; d_call: NA
cdr3_nt: TGCGCCAGCAGTCTGTCAGTGAACACTGAAGCTTTCTTT; cdr3_aa: CASSLSVNTEAFF; v_call: TRBV5-1; j_call: TRBJ1-1; d_call: NA
cdr3_nt: TGTGCCAGCAGCTTAGACGCCGCGGACGAGCAGTACTTC; cdr3_aa: CASSLDAADEQYF; v_call: TRBV7-9; j_call: TRBJ2-7; d_call: NA
cdr3_nt: TGTGCCAGCAGTCTAGGGGGACTAGTGTTTAGCTCCTACGAGCAGTACTTC; cdr3_aa: CASSLGGLVFSSYEQYF; v_call: TRBV2; j_call: TRBJ2-7; d_call: TRBD2
cdr3_nt: TGTGCCAGCTCACCACTGGCACAGACGAACTATGGCTACACCTTC; cdr3_aa: CASSPLAQTNYGYTF; v_call: TRBV18; j_call: TRBJ1-2; d_call: NA
cdr3_nt: TGTGCCTGGAGTCCAAACTACTATGGCTACACCTTC; cdr3_aa: CAWSPNYYGYTF; v_call: TRBV30; j_call: TRBJ1-2; d_call: NA
cdr3_nt: TGTGCCAGCAGGGACGGGAGCTCCTACGAGCAGTACTTC; cdr3_aa: CASRDGSSYEQYF; v_call: TRBV2; j_call: TRBJ2-7; d_call: NA
cdr3_nt: TGTGCCAGCAGTTCCGGACAGACCTATCAGCCCCAGCATTTT; cdr3_aa: CASSSGQTYQPQHF; v_call: TRBV28; j_call: TRBJ1-5; d_call: NA
cdr3_nt: TGCGCCAGCAGCGCGGGGACAGGGGGAGGCTACGAGCAGTACTTC; cdr3_aa: CASSAGTGGGYEQYF; v_call: TRBV5-1; j_call: TRBJ2-7; d_call: TRBD1
cdr3_nt: TGCGCCAGCAGCCCCGGGACTAGCGGCCCTTGGGCAGATACGCAGTATTTT; cdr3_aa: CASSPGTSGPWADTQYF; v_call: TRBV4-1; j_call: TRBJ2-3; d_call: TRBD2
cdr3_nt: TGCGCCAGCAGCCAGCCCTCGGGGGGTAGGAATGAGCAGTTCTTC; cdr3_aa: CASSQPSGGRNEQFF; v_call: TRBV4-3; j_call: TRBJ2-1; d_call: TRBD2
cdr3_nt: TGCGCCAGCAGGAAGACAGGGGACTCCTACGAGCAGTACTTC; cdr3_aa: CASRKTGDSYEQYF; v_call: TRBV4-1; j_call: TRBJ2-7; d_call: TRBD1
cdr3_nt: TGCGCCAGCAGCGCCACATGGAGCATGAACACTGAAGCTTTCTTT; cdr3_aa: CASSATWSMNTEAFF; v_call: TRBV5-1; j_call: TRBJ1-1; d_call: NA
cdr3_nt: TGTGCCAGCAGCTGGGGGCTTGGCTACGAGCAGTACTTC; cdr3_aa: CASSWGLGYEQYF; v_call: TRBV5-6; j_call: TRBJ2-7; d_call: NA
cdr3_nt: TGTGCCAGTAGTATAGATCATGTGGGGAGGGTTTATCAGCCCCAGCATTTT; cdr3_aa: CASSIDHVGRVYQPQHF; v_call: TRBV19; j_call: TRBJ1-5; d_call: NA
cdr3_nt: TGCAGTGCTCATCCAGGGGATAAGCAGTATTTT; cdr3_aa: CSAHPGDKQYF; v_call: TRBV20-1; j_call: TRBJ2-3; d_call: NA
cdr3_nt: TGCGCCAGCAGCCGGCACAGGGGGCGTGTTGAGGAGACCCAGTACTTC; cdr3_aa: CASSRHRGRVEETQYF; v_call: TRBV4-3; j_call: TRBJ2-5; d_call: TRBD1
cdr3_nt: TGTGCCAGCAGCCCCCAACCCGGGACAGGGGGATTGGTCGGGGAGCTGTTTTTT; cdr3_aa: CASSPQPGTGGLVGELFF; v_call: TRBV7-9; j_call: TRBJ2-2; d_call: TRBD1
cdr3_nt: TGTGCCAGTAGCCCCCTATTGCAGGGGGTAACTGAAGCTTTCTTT; cdr3_aa: CASSPLLQGVTEAFF; v_call: TRBV19; j_call: TRBJ1-1; d_call: TRBD1
cdr3_nt: TGTGCCAGTCGACAGGTACAGGGTCTTGGCTACACCTTC; cdr3_aa: CASRQVQGLGYTF; v_call: TRBV19; j_call: TRBJ1-2; d_call: NA
cdr3_nt: TGCGCCAGCAGCCAAGAAACCGGGGAGAACACTGAAGCTTTCTTT; cdr3_aa: CASSQETGENTEAFF; v_call: TRBV4-3; j_call: TRBJ1-1; d_call: NA
cdr3_nt: TGTGCCAGCAGACTAGCGACCCGCACAGATACGCAGTATTTT; cdr3_aa: CASRLATRTDTQYF; v_call: TRBV6-5; j_call: TRBJ2-3; d_call: TRBD2
cdr3_nt: TGTGCCAGCAGTCAACAGGGCCTTAACTATGGCTACACCTTC; cdr3_aa: CASSQQGLNYGYTF; v_call: TRBV6-5; j_call: TRBJ1-2; d_call: NA
cdr3_nt: TGTGCCATCAGGGGTCTAGGGGAAAATCAGCCCCAGCATTTT; cdr3_aa: CAIRGLGENQPQHF; v_call: TRBV10-3; j_call: TRBJ1-5; d_call: NA
cdr3_nt: TGTGCCAGCAGCGAACTGGGACTAGCGGGGGGGGGAGATACGCAGTATTTT; cdr3_aa: CASSELGLAGGGDTQYF; v_call: TRBV7-2; j_call: TRBJ2-3; d_call: TRBD2
cdr3_nt: TGTGCCAGCAGTGACCCGGGACAGGGGGACAATCAGCCCCAGCATTTT; cdr3_aa: CASSDPGQGDNQPQHF; v_call: TRBV25-1; j_call: TRBJ1-5; d_call: TRBD1
cdr3_nt: TGTGCCAGTAGTGGGACAGGGATAAATCAGCCCCAGCATTTT; cdr3_aa: CASSGTGINQPQHF; v_call: TRBV19; j_call: TRBJ1-5; d_call: TRBD1